The 14 T cell receptor beta chains presented below share a single source sample, sequenced in a study of blood T cell repertoires in COVID-19. Clones were sequenced by immunoSEQ multiplex PCR, and TCRdb holds only the in-frame ones, with some missing. The data show approximately 270,000 clones, 65% to 85% seen once. What was sequenced was peripheral blood. The receptors stem from a person between 70 and 80 years old with COVID-19, enrolled during active disease.

The chain carries TRBV7-2 and TRBJ1-3, with D hard to call. The V gene lost 2 bases and the J gene lost 4 bases, with 15 bases spanning the gap. This CDR3 comprises 16 residues. Looked up from germline, CDR1 is SGHTA and CDR2 is FQGNSA. CDR3 DNA sequence: TGTGCCAGCAGCTTAACCCCGACGACTGGGGGAAACACCATATATTTT. The encoded protein is CASSLTPTTGGNTIYF.

The genes are TRBV11-3 and TRBJ2-7; 14 bases are shared with TRBD2. There are 15 residues in the CDR3. Germline CDR1 is SGHNT and CDR2 is YENEEA. J gave up 6 bases and V 5 bases, and 6 bases lay outside the gene matches. In nucleotides, the CDR3 is TGTGCCAGCAGCCCACCGGGACTAGCGGGAGCCGAGCAGTACTTC. Its translation is CASSPPGLAGAEQYF.

The chain is built from TRBV12-3 or TRBV12-4 and TRBJ1-3, with D hard to call. The CDR3 is 13 amino acids. V lost 3 bases and J lost 6, with 9 bases in between. This CDR3 reads CASSFGRLNTIYF. CDR3 DNA sequence: TGTGCCAGCAGTTTCGGGAGATTAAACACCATATATTTT.

This chain uses TRBV28 with TRBJ1-2, with D tentatively TRBD1 (5 bases). There are 15 residues in the CDR3. Germline V CDR1 and CDR2: MDHEN, SYDVKM. V lost 4 bases and J lost 0, with 12 bases in between. The CDR3 DNA follows: TGTGCCAGCAGTTCGCGGGGGGGACCTAACTATGGCTACACCTTC. Protein sequence: CASSSRGGPNYGYTF.

Written as DNA, the CDR3 is TGCGCCAGCAGCCAAGAGCACCTAGCGAGGCAAGAGACCCAGTACTTC. This translates into CASSQEHLARQETQYF. This sequence joins TRBV4-3 and TRBJ2-5, with D possibly TRBD2 on 6 matching bases. The CDR3 has 16 residues. Germline V gene sequence: CDR1 LGHNA, CDR2 YSLEER. V was cut by 0 bases and J by 2 bases, with 13 bases left in between.

As DNA, the CDR3 is TGTGCCAGTAGTATAATTCCGAGGGCTGATCAGCCCCAGCATTTT. The encoded protein is CASSIIPRADQPQHF. This chain links TRBV19 with TRBJ1-5; no clear D gene. Germline loops: CDR1 LNHDA, CDR2 SQIVND (reference sequence). V was shortened by 2 bases and J by 5 bases, with 13 bases between the two germline ends. CDR3 size: 15 residues.

This clone was seen only once. At one of its ends the junction is not consistent with the germline gene, which may arise from a read error. V gene TRBV11-2 combines with J gene TRBJ2-1, with TRBD1 matching over 9 bases. The CDR3 loop spans 11 amino acids. The germline CDR1 and CDR2 sequences are SGHAT and FQNNGV. For the CDR3, the DNA is TGTGCCAGCAGCTCCGCCGGGACAGGGATCTTC. Residues: CASSSAGTGIF.

The V and J genes are TRBV6-7 and TRBJ2-7; 7 bases agree with TRBD1. TRBV6-7 is an open reading frame, and its role is uncertain. V lost 6 bases to trimming and J lost 6 bases; unmatched junction nucleotides: 11. This CDR3 is 14 amino acids long. The CDR3 is CASSNRDRLCEQYF. The CDR3 DNA reads as TGTGCCAGCAGCAACCGGGACAGATTATGCGAGCAGTACTTC.

V and J are TRBV30 and TRBJ2-2, with 12 bases fitting TRBD2. Germline values: CDR1 GTSNPN, CDR2 SVGIG (reference sequence). V gave up 2 bases and J gave up 7 bases; unmatched junction bases: 14. This CDR3 region has 18 residues. The CDR3, as DNA: TGTGCCTGGAGTAACGGGCTAGCGGGAGGGCGGGTCTACGGGGAGCTGTTTTTT. Translated: CAWSNGLAGGRVYGELFF.

The rearrangement links TRBV5-4 to TRBJ2-3; the D gene is possibly TRBD2 (6 bases). The CDR3 has 13 residues. Trimming shortened V by 4 bases and J by 7 bases, and 13 bases separated the two germline ends. Germline-derived CDR1 and CDR2 are SGHNT and YYREEE (reference sequence). In nucleotides, the CDR3 is TGTGCCAGCAGCCCCCCCACTAGCCATACGCAGTATTTT. Translation gives CASSPPTSHTQYF.

This clone has a single count. The chain employs TRBV3-1 (or the pseudogene TRBV3-2) and TRBJ2-1; 7 bases are a match to TRBD2. The CDR3 has 14 residues. Germline loops: CDR1 LGHDT, CDR2 YNNKEL (reference sequence). The V gene end was trimmed by 8 bases and the J gene end by 5 bases; junction bases not matched to a gene: 9. The CDR3 loop is CASSYSGANNEQFF. The CDR3 DNA sequence: TGTGCCAGCTCCTACAGCGGGGCTAACAATGAGCAGTTCTTC.

This clone was observed a handful of times. Distinct nucleotide sequences in the sample also encode this CDR3. The rearrangement uses TRBV6-2 or TRBV6-3 and TRBJ1-2; the D is unclear. This CDR3 contains 13 residues. Trimming removed 4 bases at V and 2 bases at J, with 8 bases between. The V gene's germline CDR1 is MNHEY and CDR2 SVGEGT. CDR3 in DNA: TGTGCCAGCAGTTTAGACACGAACTATGGCTACACCTTC. Translating it yields CASSLDTNYGYTF.

The V call is TRBV3-1 (or the pseudogene TRBV3-2), the J call TRBJ2-7, with 12 bases matching TRBD2. The germline V gene encodes CDR1 LGHDT and CDR2 YNNKEL (reference sequence). Trimming at V came to 1 base and at J to 7 bases, leaving 8 bases not matched to a gene. There are 16 residues in the CDR3. The CDR3 reads CASSQGMTSGSREQYF. The CDR3 DNA reads TGTGCCAGCAGCCAAGGAATGACTAGCGGGAGTCGGGAGCAGTACTTC.

This chain links TRBV4-1 with TRBJ1-3; a possible D gene is TRBD1 (6 bases). The V and J ends lost 3 bases and 3 bases respectively, with 12 bases between them. CDR3 length equals 15 residues. The germline V gene has CDR1 MGHRA and CDR2 YSYEKL. The CDR3 nucleotides read TGCGCCAGCAGCCAGCCAAGGACAGATGGAAACACCATATATTTT. Encoded protein: CASSQPRTDGNTIYF.